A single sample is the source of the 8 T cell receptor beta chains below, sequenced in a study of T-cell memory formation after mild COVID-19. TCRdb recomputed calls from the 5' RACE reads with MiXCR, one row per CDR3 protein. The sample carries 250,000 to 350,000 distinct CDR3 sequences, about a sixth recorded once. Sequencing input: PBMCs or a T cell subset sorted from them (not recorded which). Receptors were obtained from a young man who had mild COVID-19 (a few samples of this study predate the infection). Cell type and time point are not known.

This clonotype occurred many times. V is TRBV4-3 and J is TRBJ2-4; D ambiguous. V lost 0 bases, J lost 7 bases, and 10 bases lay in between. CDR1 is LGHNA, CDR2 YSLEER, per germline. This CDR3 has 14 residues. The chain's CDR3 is CASSQEIGLNIQYF. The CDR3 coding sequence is TGCGCCAGCAGCCAAGAAATAGGTTTGAACATTCAGTACTTC.

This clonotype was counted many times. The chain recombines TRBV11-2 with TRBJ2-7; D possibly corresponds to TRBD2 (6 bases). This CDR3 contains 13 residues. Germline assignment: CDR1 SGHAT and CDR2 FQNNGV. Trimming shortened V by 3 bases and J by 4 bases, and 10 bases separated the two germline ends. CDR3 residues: CASSFEGGYEQYF. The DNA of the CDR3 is TGTGCCAGCAGCTTTGAGGGAGGTTACGAGCAGTACTTC.

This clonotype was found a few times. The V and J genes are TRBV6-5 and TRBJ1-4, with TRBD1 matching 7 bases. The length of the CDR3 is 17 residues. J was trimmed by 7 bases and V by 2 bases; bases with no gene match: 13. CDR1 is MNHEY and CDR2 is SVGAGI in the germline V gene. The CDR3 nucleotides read TGTGCCAGCAGTTACCGTCCGGACAGGTTCCGGGGTGAAAAACTGTTTTTT. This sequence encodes CASSYRPDRFRGEKLFF.

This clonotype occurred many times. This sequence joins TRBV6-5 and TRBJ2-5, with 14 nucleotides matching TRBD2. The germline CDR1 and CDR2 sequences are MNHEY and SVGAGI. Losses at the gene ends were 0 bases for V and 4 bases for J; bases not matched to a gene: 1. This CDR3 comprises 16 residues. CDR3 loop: CASSYSGTSGGETQYF. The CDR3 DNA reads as TGTGCCAGCAGTTACTCCGGGACTAGCGGGGGAGAGACCCAGTACTTC.

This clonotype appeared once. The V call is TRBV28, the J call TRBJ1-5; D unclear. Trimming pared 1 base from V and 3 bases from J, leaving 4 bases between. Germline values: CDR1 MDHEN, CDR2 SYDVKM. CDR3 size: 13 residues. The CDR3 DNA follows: TGTGCCAGCAGTTTATCGGTCAATCAGCCCCAGCATTTT. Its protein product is CASSLSVNQPQHF.

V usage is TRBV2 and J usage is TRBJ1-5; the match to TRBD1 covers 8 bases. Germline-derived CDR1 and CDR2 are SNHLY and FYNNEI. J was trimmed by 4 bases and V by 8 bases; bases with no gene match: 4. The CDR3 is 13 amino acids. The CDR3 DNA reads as TGTGCCAGCTTGAGGGACAGGAATCAGCCCCAGCATTTT. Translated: CASLRDRNQPQHF.

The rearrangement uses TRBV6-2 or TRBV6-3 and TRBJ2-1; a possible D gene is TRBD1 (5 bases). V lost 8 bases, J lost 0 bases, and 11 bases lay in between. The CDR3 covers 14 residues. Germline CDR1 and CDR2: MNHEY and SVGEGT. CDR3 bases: TGTGCCAGCCAAAGACAGAGCTCCTACAATGAGCAGTTCTTC. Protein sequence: CASQRQSSYNEQFF.

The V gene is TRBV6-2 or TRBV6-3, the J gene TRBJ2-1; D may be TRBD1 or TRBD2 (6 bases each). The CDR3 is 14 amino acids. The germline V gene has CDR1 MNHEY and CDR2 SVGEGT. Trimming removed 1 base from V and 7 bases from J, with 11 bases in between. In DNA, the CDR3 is TGTGCCAGCAGTTACTTAGGGGGGTCGAATGAGCAGTTCTTC. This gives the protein CASSYLGGSNEQFF.